This TCR beta chain comes out of a study of blood T cell repertoires in COVID-19. This CDR3 has 17 residues. Trimming took off 1 base at V and 5 bases at J, with 18 bases between the two ends. Per the germline V gene, CDR1 is KGHSH and CDR2 is LQKENI. Sequencing used immunoSEQ multiplex PCR; TCRdb keeps in-frame clones, though not all of them. Altogether 200,000 or so clones are present, approximately 84% being singletons, with the ten largest covering 6.5% to 7%. Input material: peripheral blood. The sequence was collected from a human donor with acute or convalescent COVID-19. The donor label of this sample is uncertain. V and J are TRBV18 and TRBJ1-5; D may be TRBD1 (6 bases). The CDR3 coding sequence is TGTGCCAGCTCACCACGGCAACCAGGGGAAAGGGATCAGCCCCAGCATTTT. Protein product: CASSPRQPGERDQPQHF.